This TCR beta chain was found in a study of shared clonotypes between healthy human individuals. Using immunoSEQ multiplex PCR, the repertoire was profiled, and TCRdb retains in-frame clones only, with some absent. The sample consists of millions of clones, more than 85% of them appearing once. Study findings and constraints: Some clonotypes were shared by all four sorted-subset donors, while others were not shared. The non-shared ones had lower generation probabilities than the shared ones. A generally larger estimated richness was seen in naive subsets than in memory subsets. Donor clonotype sharing was expected to depend on sequencing depth.

Naive CD8 isolation took CD45RO-negative cells positively selected for CCR7 and excluded terminally differentiated effector memory CD45RA+ cells. Per the germline V gene, CDR1 is SEHNR and CDR2 is FQNEAQ (reference sequence). The CDR3 runs to 15 residues. V was pared by 4 bases and J by 5 bases, with 17 bases between. As concerns this clone: What it recognizes is unknown.

The J gene is TRBJ1-1, the V gene TRBV7-9, with a tentative D call TRBD1 (5 bases). The sample taken for sequencing was naive CD8+ T cells from PBMCs. This TCR came from a man younger than 30 in good health. Some clones in this sample may be carry-over from other donors' samples. The CDR3 nucleotides are TGTGCCAGCAGCTCGGCAGTTGGGGGAGGTACTGAAGCTTTCTTT. It is translated as CASSSAVGGGTEAFF.